The clone carrying this T cell receptor (beta chain) turned up a few times. Its matching antigen is unknown. The record originates from a study of identical twins. Each CDR3 protein is one row after TCRdb ran MiXCR on the 5' RACE reads. The table records fewer than 800,000 distinct CDR3 sequences, under 8.5% of them present only once. Findings and limits, study-wide: The authors noted that invariant MAIT and iNKT cells could partly confound zero-insertion analyses. The abundant beta clonotypes from cord blood had fewer insertions, and memory repertoires had none of this. A cross-sectional statistical analysis, not follow-up of the same donors, supported the conclusions. Alpha sequences that were out-of-frame and twin-shared showed an excess of low generation probability.

Per germline, CDR1 SQVTM and CDR2 ANQGSEA. The V gene end was trimmed by 3 bases and the J gene end by 8 bases; junction bases not matched to a gene: 10. The CDR3 is 14 amino acids. These data were also filed under a second study, of yellow fever vaccine responses in identical twins.

The sequencing input was PBMCs. The source is a woman aged 18-29 years in good health. The chain employs TRBV29-1 and TRBJ2-1; the match to TRBD2 covers 7 bases. This chain's CDR3 is CSVESGGSGDEQFF. CDR3 nucleotide sequence: TGCAGCGTTGAGTCGGGCGGGAGTGGGGATGAGCAGTTCTTC.